Each of the 24 T cell receptor beta chains below was sequenced from the same sample in a study of blood T cell repertoires in COVID-19 (dated by TCRdb to the early 2020s). Library creation used the immunoSEQ multiplex PCR assay. Held by TCRdb, this immuneACCESS table contains in-frame sequences only and omits some clones. Under half of the omission traces to an unresolved V gene where checked; the cause of the rest is unknown. Here the sample has 40,000 to 60,000 clones; 86% occur a single time. The ten biggest clones cover less than 5.5% of the sample. Input material: peripheral blood. Receptors originate from a man between 40 and 49 years old with active COVID-19.

This chain connects TRBV4-1 to TRBJ2-1; no reliable D call. Germline values: CDR1 MGHRA, CDR2 YSYEKL. Trimming left V 0 bases short and J 7 bases short, with 4 bases between. This CDR3 is 12 amino acids long. The CDR3 loop reads CASSQDGNEQFF. The DNA for the CDR3 is TGCGCCAGCAGCCAAGACGGGAATGAGCAGTTCTTC.

The chain employs TRBV14 and TRBJ1-4; no clear D gene. The CDR3 length is 15 residues. Trimming took off 6 bases at V and 1 base at J, with 12 bases between the two ends. CDR1 and CDR2 from the germline V gene are SGHDN and FVKESK. This CDR3 is CASSPLGRTNEKLFF. CDR3 coding DNA: TGTGCCAGCAGTCCGTTGGGCAGAACTAATGAAAAACTGTTTTTT. Combining the CDR3 with reference TRBV14 and TRBJ1-4 gives the whole variable domain EAGVTQFPSHSVIEKGQTVTLRCDPISGHDNLYWYRRVMGKEIKFLLHFVKESKQDESGMPNNRFLAERTGGTYSTLKVQPAELEDSGVYFCASSPLGRTNEKLFFGSGTQLSVL.

The chain links TRBV19 to TRBJ2-2, with 9 bases fitting TRBD1. The CDR3 totals 15 residues. V lost 5 bases to trimming and J lost 4 bases; unmatched junction nucleotides: 5. Germline V CDR1 and CDR2: LNHDA, SQIVND (reference sequence). The CDR3 region has the DNA TGTGCCAGTAGTCGGGACAGGGCGGGCACCGGGGAGCTGTTTTTT. Its translation is CASSRDRAGTGELFF.

The chain joins TRBV10-1 to TRBJ2-3; 9 bases map to TRBD1. The CDR3 length is 17 residues. The ends lost 2 bases at V and 5 bases at J; junction bases unmatched: 11. Germline values: CDR1 WNHNN, CDR2 SYGVQD (reference sequence). The CDR3 spells CASSESPDRGPGDTQYF. The DNA of the CDR3 is TGCGCCAGCAGTGAGAGTCCGGACAGGGGACCAGGAGATACGCAGTATTTT.

The V gene is TRBV7-8, the J gene TRBJ2-7; TRBD1 aligns across 9 bases. Germline trimming cut 5 bases from V and 5 bases from J; bases unmatched to any gene: 10. Germline lookup yields CDR1 SGHVS and CDR2 FQNEAQ. The CDR3 has 15 residues. The DNA of the CDR3 is TGTGCCAGCAGCCCGACCCCCGGGACAGGGCACGAGCAGTACTTC. Translation gives CASSPTPGTGHEQYF.

The chain couples TRBV27 to TRBJ1-1, with 10 bases fitting TRBD1. The CDR3 is made up of 18 amino acids. CDR1 is MNHEY and CDR2 is SMNVEV in the germline V gene (reference sequence). Trimming at V came to 3 bases and at J to 0 bases, leaving 10 bases not matched to a gene. DNA of the CDR3: TGTGCCAGCAGTTTGCGACTGACAGGGGGCCTCATGAACACTGAAGCTTTCTTT. Amino acid sequence: CASSLRLTGGLMNTEAFF.

This rearrangement joins TRBV6-6 to TRBJ2-2; D ambiguous. This CDR3 has 13 residues. CDR1 and CDR2 from the germline V gene are MNHNY and SVGAGI (reference sequence). With 8 bases removed from V and 6 bases from J, the gap between germline ends came to 13 bases. DNA of the CDR3: TGTGCCAGCTCCCTCGTACGGGCCGGGGAGCTGTTTTTT. This sequence encodes CASSLVRAGELFF.

The rearrangement uses TRBV29-1 and TRBJ2-1; the D is unclear. In germline, CDR1 is SQVTM, CDR2 ANQGSEA. V was pared by 1 base and J by 0 bases, with 7 bases between. This CDR3 region has 14 residues. This CDR3 reads CSVEVPSSYNEQFF. CDR3 DNA sequence: TGCAGCGTTGAAGTCCCGAGCTCCTACAATGAGCAGTTCTTC.

The V call is TRBV19, the J call TRBJ2-7, with D possibly being TRBD2 (5 bases). Trimming removed 1 base from V and 5 bases from J, with 12 bases in between. The length of the CDR3 is 14 residues. Germline values: CDR1 LNHDA, CDR2 SQIVND (reference sequence). The CDR3: CASSIVGNGDEQYF. The CDR3 DNA follows: TGTGCCAGTAGTATAGTTGGTAACGGGGACGAGCAGTACTTC.

This sequence joins TRBV7-2 and TRBJ2-5; 7 nucleotides match TRBD1. The length of the CDR3 is 14 residues. Losses at the gene ends were 5 bases for V and 5 bases for J; bases not matched to a gene: 8. From germline, CDR1 is SGHTA and CDR2 FQGNSA. DNA of the CDR3: TGTGCCAGCAGCCCTGAGACAGGGCAGGAGACCCAGTACTTC. Translation: CASSPETGQETQYF.

The chain joins TRBV11-2 to TRBJ1-4; a possible D gene is TRBD1 (6 bases). The CDR3 sequence is 16 residues long. Germline CDR1 is SGHAT and CDR2 is FQNNGV. Between the trimmed V and J ends, which lost 3 bases and 8 bases, there was a span of 19 bases. The CDR3 sequence: CASSFTGMALGEKLFF. The CDR3 DNA reads as TGTGCCAGCAGCTTTACAGGGATGGCACTGGGCGAAAAACTGTTTTTT.

The CDR3 is CASSGGWVAEAFF. As DNA, the CDR3 is TGTGCCAGCAGCGGAGGTTGGGTTGCTGAAGCTTTCTTT. The chain couples TRBV5-8 to TRBJ1-1; D is unresolved. V lost 4 bases and J lost 6, with 13 bases in between. The CDR3 is 13 amino acids. CDR1 and CDR2 (germline): SGHTS, YDEGEE. The entire variable domain, with the rest obtained from reference TRBV5-8 and TRBJ1-1, is as follows: EAGVTQSPTHLIKTRGQQATLRCSPISGHTSVYWYQQALGLGLQFLLWYDEGEERNRGNFPPRFSGRQFPNYSSELNVNALELEDSALYLCASSGGWVAEAFFGQGTRLTVV.

The chain recombines TRBV5-8 with TRBJ2-7, with D possibly being TRBD1 (5 bases). This CDR3 comprises 15 residues. Trimming shortened V by 0 bases and J by 1 base, and 11 bases separated the two germline ends. Per the germline V gene, CDR1 is SGHTS and CDR2 is YDEGEE. The CDR3, as DNA: TGTGCCAGCAGCTTGGTAGGGGTGGGGTCCTACGAGCAGTACTTC. Translated, it gives CASSLVGVGSYEQYF.

V and J are TRBV11-2 and TRBJ1-2, with D perhaps TRBD1 (6 bases). The germline CDR1 and CDR2 sequences are SGHAT and FQNNGV. Deletions cut 6 bases from V and 7 bases from J, with 15 bases between. The CDR3 is made up of 13 amino acids. The CDR3 nucleotides read TGTGCCAGCAGTCCTGGCACAGGGCTTGGCTACACCTTC. It yields the protein CASSPGTGLGYTF.

This clone appeared a single time. The V gene is TRBV28, the J gene TRBJ1-2; the match to TRBD1 covers 8 bases. This CDR3 has 16 residues. V shed 1 base, J shed 1 base, and the junction held 5 bases outside the gene matches. Germline assignment: CDR1 MDHEN and CDR2 SYDVKM. The CDR3 region is CASSLSDRGNNYGYTF. DNA for the CDR3: TGTGCCAGCAGTTTATCAGACAGGGGCAATAACTATGGCTACACCTTC.

This chain joins TRBV21-1 and TRBJ2-7; TRBD2 is the table's D call, not checked against the DNA. TRBV21-1 is assigned pseudogene status. The CDR3 length is 19 residues. The CDR3: CASSRLGRPGGSFSYEQYF. CDR3 nucleotides: TGTGCCAGCAGCCGTTTGGGACGGCCGGGCGGGAGTTTCTCCTACGAGCAGTACTTC.

The rearrangement joins TRBV11-2 to TRBJ2-7; the D gene is possibly TRBD2 (5 bases). V lost 0 bases and J 2 bases, leaving 14 bases between the germline ends. This CDR3 has 16 amino acids. Germline loops: CDR1 SGHAT, CDR2 FQNNGV. CDR3 sequence: CASSLETAVSAYEQYF. The CDR3 nucleotides are TGTGCCAGCAGCTTAGAAACAGCGGTTTCCGCCTACGAGCAGTACTTC.

The chain joins TRBV5-4 to TRBJ2-3, with 8 positions matching TRBD2. The germline V gene encodes CDR1 SGHNT and CDR2 YYREEE (reference sequence). J gave up 4 bases and V 4 bases, and 11 bases lay outside the gene matches. CDR3 length: 16 amino acids. The CDR3 DNA sequence: TGTGCCAGCAGCACCGGACTAGCCGGCGCGGCAGATACGCAGTATTTT. Translation: CASSTGLAGAADTQYF. Full variable domain (missing parts from reference TRBV5-4 and TRBJ2-3): ETGVTQSPTHLIKTRGQQVTLRCSSQSGHNTVSWYQQALGQGPQFIFQYYREEENGRGNFPPRFSGLQFPNYSSELNVNALELDDSALYLCASSTGLAGAADTQYFGPGTRLTVL.

This sequence joins TRBV9 and TRBJ2-3; 10 nucleotides agree with TRBD2. This CDR3 spans 17 amino acids. Germline V gene sequence: CDR1 SGDLS, CDR2 YYNGEE. Germline trimming cut 0 bases from V and 1 base from J; bases unmatched to any gene: 5. The CDR3 sequence is CASSVGPSGRGTDTQYF. The CDR3 bases are TGTGCCAGCAGCGTAGGCCCTAGCGGGAGAGGCACAGATACGCAGTATTTT.

The chain combines TRBV19 with TRBJ1-1, with a possible D match to TRBD1 (5 bases). The CDR3 is 14 residues long. Germline V gene data show CDR1 as LNHDA and CDR2 as SQIVND (reference sequence). The germline V and J ends were trimmed by 7 bases and 1 base, with 13 bases remaining between them. The CDR3 region is CASIPGLRNTEAFF. Here the CDR3 DNA reads TGTGCCAGTATACCGGGACTTCGGAACACTGAAGCTTTCTTT.

This clone was seen only once. The genes are TRBV27 and TRBJ2-7, with TRBD1 as a possible D gene (6 bases). CDR1 is MNHEY and CDR2 is SMNVEV in the germline V gene (reference sequence). V was cut by 6 bases and J by 2 bases, with 14 bases left in between. This CDR3 is 14 amino acids long. CDR3 coding DNA: TGTGCCAGCAGCTTCGGGACACCTACCTACGAGCAGTACTTC. Its protein is CASSFGTPTYEQYF.

The V and J genes are TRBV6-5 and TRBJ2-6; D is ambiguous. Trimming removed 5 bases at V and 0 bases at J, with 8 bases between. The CDR3 runs to 15 residues. The germline V gene encodes CDR1 MNHEY and CDR2 SVGAGI. The CDR3 loop reads CASSPTSSGANVLTF. CDR3 nucleotide sequence: TGTGCCAGCAGTCCCACGAGCTCTGGGGCCAACGTCCTGACTTTC.

The chain employs TRBV7-9 and TRBJ2-2; D call uncertain. Trimming cost V 5 bases and J 0 bases, with 13 bases left between them. Germline V gene lookup returns CDR1 SEHNR and CDR2 FQNEAQ (reference sequence). This CDR3 has 16 amino acids. The CDR3 DNA reads TGTGCCAGCAGCCCTTTAGATGGGCCGAACACCGGGGAGCTGTTTTTT. It specifies CASSPLDGPNTGELFF. The full variable domain, its missing parts supplied by reference TRBV7-9 and TRBJ2-2, is DTGVSQNPRHKITKRGQNVTFRCDPISEHNRLYWYRQTLGQGPEFLTYFQNEAQLEKSRLLSDRFSAERPKGSFSTLEIQRTEQGDSAMYLCASSPLDGPNTGELFFGEGSRLTVL.

The V call is TRBV5-5, the J call TRBJ1-1; 7 bases are a match to TRBD1. This CDR3 contains 13 residues. Unmatched junction bases numbered 4, after V lost 4 bases and J lost 4 bases. The germline V gene has CDR1 SGHKS and CDR2 YYEKEE (reference sequence). The CDR3 coding sequence is TGTGCCAGCAGCAAGGGGACAGCCACTGAAGCTTTCTTT. As protein: CASSKGTATEAFF.